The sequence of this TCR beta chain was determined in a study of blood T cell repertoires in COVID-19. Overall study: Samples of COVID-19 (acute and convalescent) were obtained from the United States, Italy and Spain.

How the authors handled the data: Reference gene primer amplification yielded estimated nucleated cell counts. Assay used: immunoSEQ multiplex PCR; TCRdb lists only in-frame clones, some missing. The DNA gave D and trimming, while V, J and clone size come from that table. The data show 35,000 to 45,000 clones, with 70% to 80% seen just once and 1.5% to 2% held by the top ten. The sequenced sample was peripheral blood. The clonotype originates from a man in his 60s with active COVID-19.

The CDR3 sequence is CASSLVAGLDEQFF. The CDR3 nucleotides are TGCGCCAGCAGCTTGGTTGCAGGGTTGGATGAGCAGTTCTTC. The rearrangement links TRBV5-1 to TRBJ2-1; a weak D match, TRBD1 (5 bases). There are 14 residues in the CDR3. Germline loops: CDR1 SGHRS, CDR2 YFSETQ. V lost 0 bases and J 8 bases, leaving 12 bases between the germline ends.